The sequence of this TCR beta chain was determined in a study of blood T cell repertoires in COVID-19. In the study overall: T cells, B-cell-depleted T cells, or PBMCs provided the cDNA or gDNA that served as material.

On this clone: Other DNA sequences in the sample encode the same CDR3.

The germline CDR1 and CDR2 sequences are KGHSH and LQKENI. CDR3 length equals 13 residues. Trimming took 6 bases from V and 3 from J, leaving 11 bases between them. The protocol was immunoSEQ multiplex PCR, while the TCRdb copy is restricted to in-frame clones and leaves out a portion. Among 150,000 to 200,000 clones, over 80% were seen once, and the ten largest hold under 10%. This clonotype was obtained from a woman between 65 and 79 years old with COVID-19, enrolled during active disease. Source material: peripheral blood. V and J are TRBV18 and TRBJ2-5; D possibly corresponds to TRBD2 (6 bases). The DNA of the CDR3 is TGTGCCAGCTCTCCGGGGGTTGAAGAGACCCAGTACTTC. Its protein product is CASSPGVEETQYF.